This T cell receptor beta chain was captured in a study of T cells in Graves' hyperthyroidism and ophthalmopathy (dated by TCRdb to the late 2010s). With respect to the entire study: Peripheral blood was collected at initial diagnosis, before any treatment. To identify TCR V-J signatures that set the groups apart, the researchers used a discovery cohort of about a hundred patients, made up of roughly 40 with Graves' ophthalmopathy and 57 with stable Graves' hyperthyroidism. An independent validation cohort of about 20 hyperthyroidism patients and 17 patients who later progressed to ophthalmopathy tested prospective prediction of ophthalmopathy. For training and testing, the 100 patients in the discovery cohort were randomly divided in a 7:3 ratio. Thyroid tissue and blood T-cell repertoires from about six Graves' hyperthyroidism patients were also compared in the study. After blood sampling, hyperthyroidism patients were treated with methimazole at a starting dose of 30 mg daily, and ophthalmopathy patients were treated with high-dose intravenous methylprednisolone. The paper describes TCR Vbeta CDR3 sequencing of around 130 peripheral blood samples, made up of 43 ophthalmopathy patients, roughly 80 hyperthyroidism patients and 17 progressor patients. The study at large found these results: Most expanded thyroid clonotypes (frequency above 0.001) were also detected in blood, suggesting blood repertoires may reflect thyroid immune responses. Sample size was not statistically predetermined, and blinding of investigators to group allocation was not performed. A 13 V-J signature model separated ophthalmopathy from stable hyperthyroidism, with around 88% sensitivity and 81% to 82% specificity in cross-validation and 80%/75% in testing. In validation, the model predicted progression to ophthalmopathy with about 71% sensitivity and less than 75% specificity, a median of 6.5 months before onset.

The TCR beta CDR3 regions were amplified from RNA transcripts. The first round of RT-PCR for the TCR CDR3 was performed with the HTBI primer set and the Qiagen OneStep RT-PCR kit. Libraries were constructed in a second round of multiplex PCR, after which size selection and purification were carried out. Sequencing of the libraries was done on an Illumina HiSeq2000 using paired-end 100 bp reads. On the study's bioinformatics: Raw data were processed with SOAPnuke, discarding reads with adapters, uncalled bases, mean Phred below 15, or no exact constant-primer or identifier match. COPE v1.2.5 was used to merge high-quality paired reads, and clonotypes were defined as unique nucleotide sequences. Clonotypes were aligned to IMGT TRBV, TRBD and TRBJ reference segments using MiTCR v1.1. Only V-J combinations with frequency above 0.0001, covering about 99% of repertoires, were analysed. A TCS score was defined as the ratio between F50 (clonal expansion) and ExV (chaos), using BLOSUM62-based TCRdist between CDR3 peptides within each V-J. Welch's t-statistics and random forest reduced several hundred V-J features to 13, which were used in a naive Bayes classifier (R e1071). TCRdb trimmed public reads at Q25 via fastp, called clones via MiXCR and kept in-frame beta chains. Rows matching on CDR3 protein sequence are summarized as one entry with the most common DNA and genes. TCRdb's processing, not the study's, gives the V and J calls here. Across this sample there are around 620,000 distinct CDR3 sequences, with 14% seen only once. 6.5% to 9% of the sample comes from the top ten.

In the ophthalmopathy patients, disease was moderately to severely active, with a Clinical Activity Score of 3 or more, a NOSPECS grade of 4 or more, and a duration of less than 3 months. The study excluded patients with uncontrolled infections, other autoimmune diseases, pregnancy or lactation. Diagnoses were established on the basis of clinical symptoms, serum thyroxine and TRAb, thyroid ultrasound, and orbital computed tomography. Ficoll-Paque density gradient centrifugation was used to isolate PBMCs from approximately 10 ml of fresh peripheral blood. Total RNA was extracted with Trizol reagent, and quality was checked on an Agilent 2100 Bioanalyzer. Reading the germline V gene gives CDR1 SGHDT and CDR2 YYEEEE. V was cut back by 5 bases and J by 2 bases, leaving a gap of 9 bases between them. The CDR3 holds 13 amino acids from the cysteine to the phenylalanine. Only the CDR3 part of the read is kept: 39 bases, read in frame from the first base.

This clonotype occurred many times. The antigen it recognizes is unknown. No base-level quality is on record; no much larger clone is a single base apart. The receptor's source is a woman younger than 35 with Graves' ophthalmopathy. The sequencing sample was made of blood. Recombination linked TRBV5-6 to TRBJ2-3, with the D gene call left open. The DNA is as follows: TGTGCCAGCAGTACCAGCGACACAGATACGCAGTATTTT. Its protein reads: CASSTSDTDTQYF.